One sample yielded the 6 T cell receptor beta chains listed below, sequenced in a study of T-cell memory formation after mild COVID-19. TCRdb reprocessed the 5' RACE reads via MiXCR and lists one record per CDR3 protein. The table includes 470,000 or so distinct CDR3 sequences, 15% to 25% detected once. Sequenced input: PBMCs or a T cell subset sorted from them (not recorded which). Receptor source: an adult woman who had mild COVID-19 (a few samples of this study predate the infection). Cell type and time point are not known.

This clonotype came up many times. V gene TRBV12-3 or TRBV12-4 combines with J gene TRBJ2-7, with 7 positions matching TRBD2. V shed 7 bases, J shed 0 bases, and the junction held 9 bases outside the gene matches. This CDR3 has 15 residues. For the CDR3, the DNA is TGTGCCAGCAAGCCCGCGGGCGGGAGCTCCTACGAGCAGTACTTC. This sequence encodes CASKPAGGSSYEQYF.

V usage is TRBV4-1 and J usage is TRBJ1-4; D not certain. The germline CDR1 and CDR2 sequences are MGHRA and YSYEKL. The CDR3 consists of 15 residues. Deletions cut 1 base from V and 2 bases from J, with 8 bases between. CDR3 coding DNA: TGCGCCAGCAGCCAAGGAGTATCTACTAATGAAAAACTGTTTTTT. This codes for CASSQGVSTNEKLFF.

This clonotype has more than one count but fewer than ten. This chain uses TRBV12-3 or TRBV12-4 with TRBJ2-7; possibly TRBD2 for D (5 bases). The CDR3 spans 12 residues. V gave up 6 bases and J gave up 6 bases, with 12 bases separating them. CDR3 amino acids: CASRSGLGEQYF. The CDR3 DNA follows: TGTGCCAGCAGGAGCGGTTTGGGCGAGCAGTACTTC.

This clonotype was picked up many times. CDR3 sequence reads: CASSLGQGPNQPQHF. Here the CDR3 DNA reads TGTGCCAGCAGCTTGGGACAGGGTCCCAATCAGCCCCAGCATTTT. V usage is TRBV5-6 and J usage is TRBJ1-5, with TRBD1 identical over 7 bases. The CDR3 totals 15 residues. Looked up from germline, CDR1 is SGHDT and CDR2 is YYEEEE. Trimming cost V 0 bases and J 3 bases; bases outside gene matches: 3.

This sequence joins TRBV27 and TRBJ2-1, with 9 positions matching TRBD2. CDR3 length: 15 residues. J was trimmed by 8 bases and V by 7 bases; bases with no gene match: 12. From germline, CDR1 is MNHEY and CDR2 SMNVEV (reference sequence). The DNA of the CDR3 is TGTGCCAGCACCGTTAGCGGGAGAATTAACGATGAGCAGTTCTTC. This sequence encodes CASTVSGRINDEQFF.

The gene calls are TRBV24-1 and TRBJ2-7; the match to TRBD1 covers 10 bases. V shed 5 bases and J 5 bases; nucleotides not matched to a gene: 5. The CDR3 runs 14 residues. Germline CDR1 and CDR2: KGHDR and SFDVKD. The DNA for the CDR3 is TGTGCCACCAGTGCGGGGACAGGGGTGGACGAGCAGTACTTC. Amino acid sequence: CATSAGTGVDEQYF.